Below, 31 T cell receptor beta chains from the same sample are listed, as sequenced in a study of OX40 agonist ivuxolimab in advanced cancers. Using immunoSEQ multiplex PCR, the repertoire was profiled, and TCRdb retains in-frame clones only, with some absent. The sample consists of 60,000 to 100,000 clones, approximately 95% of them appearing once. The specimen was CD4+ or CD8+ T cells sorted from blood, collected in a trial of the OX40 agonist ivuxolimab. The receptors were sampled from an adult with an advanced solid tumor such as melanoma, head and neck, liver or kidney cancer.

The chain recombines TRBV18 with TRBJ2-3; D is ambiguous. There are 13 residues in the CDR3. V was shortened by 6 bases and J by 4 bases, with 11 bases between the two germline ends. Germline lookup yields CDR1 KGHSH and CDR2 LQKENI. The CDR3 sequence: CASSPTASDTQYF. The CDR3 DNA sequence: TGTGCCAGCTCCCCTACTGCTTCAGATACGCAGTATTTT.

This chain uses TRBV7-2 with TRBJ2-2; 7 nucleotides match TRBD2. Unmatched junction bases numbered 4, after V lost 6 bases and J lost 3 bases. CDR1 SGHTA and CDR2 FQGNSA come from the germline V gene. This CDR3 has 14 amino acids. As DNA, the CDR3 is TGTGCCAGCAGTCCCGGGGGGTACACCGGGGAGCTGTTTTTT. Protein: CASSPGGYTGELFF.

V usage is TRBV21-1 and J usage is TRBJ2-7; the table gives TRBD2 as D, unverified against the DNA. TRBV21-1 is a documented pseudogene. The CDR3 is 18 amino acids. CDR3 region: CASSPGVASGHRIDEQYF. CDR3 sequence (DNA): TGTGCCAGCAGCCCTGGGGTGGCTAGCGGACACCGAATCGACGAGCAGTACTTC.

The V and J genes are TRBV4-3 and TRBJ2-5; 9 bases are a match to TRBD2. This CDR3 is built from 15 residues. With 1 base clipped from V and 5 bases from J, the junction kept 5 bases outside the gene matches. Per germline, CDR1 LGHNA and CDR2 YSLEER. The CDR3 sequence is CASSQGTSDGETQYF. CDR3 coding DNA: TGCGCCAGCAGCCAAGGGACTAGCGATGGGGAGACCCAGTACTTC.

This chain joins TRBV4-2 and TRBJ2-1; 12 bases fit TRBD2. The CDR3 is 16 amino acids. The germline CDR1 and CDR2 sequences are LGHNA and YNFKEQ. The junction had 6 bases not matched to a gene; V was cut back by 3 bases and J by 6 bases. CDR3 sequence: CASSQASGRAANEQFF. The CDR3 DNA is TGTGCCAGCAGCCAGGCTAGCGGGAGGGCCGCCAATGAGCAGTTCTTC.

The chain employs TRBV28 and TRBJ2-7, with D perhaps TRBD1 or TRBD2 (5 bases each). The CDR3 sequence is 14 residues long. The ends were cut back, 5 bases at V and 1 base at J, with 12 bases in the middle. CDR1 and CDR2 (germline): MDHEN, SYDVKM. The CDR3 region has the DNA TGTGCCAGCAGTGCGGACGGGACGTCCTACGAGCAGTACTTC. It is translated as CASSADGTSYEQYF. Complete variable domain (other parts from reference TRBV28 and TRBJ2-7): DVKVTQSSRYLVKRTGEKVFLECVQDMDHENMFWYRQDPGLGLRLIYFSYDVKMKEKGDIPEGYSVSREKKERFSLILESASTNQTSMYLCASSADGTSYEQYFGPGTRLTVT.

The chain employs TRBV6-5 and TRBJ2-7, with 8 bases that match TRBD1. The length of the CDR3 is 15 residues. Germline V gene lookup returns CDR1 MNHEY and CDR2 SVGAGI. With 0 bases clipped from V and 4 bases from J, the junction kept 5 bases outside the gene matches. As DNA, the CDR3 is TGTGCCAGCAGTTACTCATCAGGGGGCGCGTACGAGCAGTACTTC. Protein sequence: CASSYSSGGAYEQYF.

The CDR3 DNA is TGTGCCAGCAGCTTTCTCATCATGAACACTGAAGCTTTCTTT. Its translation is CASSFLIMNTEAFF. V and J are TRBV12-1 and TRBJ1-1. TRBV12-1 is a pseudogene. CDR3 length: 14 residues.

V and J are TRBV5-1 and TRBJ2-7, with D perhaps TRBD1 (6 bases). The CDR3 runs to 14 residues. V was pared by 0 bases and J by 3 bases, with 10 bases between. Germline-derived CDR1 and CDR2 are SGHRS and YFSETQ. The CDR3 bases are TGCGCCAGCAGCTTGGGCAGGGGCAACTACGAGCAGTACTTC. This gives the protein CASSLGRGNYEQYF.

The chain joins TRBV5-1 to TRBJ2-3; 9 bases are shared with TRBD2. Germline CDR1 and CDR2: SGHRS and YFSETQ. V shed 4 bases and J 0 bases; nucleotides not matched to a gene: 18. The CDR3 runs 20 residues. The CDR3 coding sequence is TGCGCCAGCAGCCTCTCCTTGGGGGGAGCGGGGGGATTAAGCACAGATACGCAGTATTTT. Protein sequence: CASSLSLGGAGGLSTDTQYF.

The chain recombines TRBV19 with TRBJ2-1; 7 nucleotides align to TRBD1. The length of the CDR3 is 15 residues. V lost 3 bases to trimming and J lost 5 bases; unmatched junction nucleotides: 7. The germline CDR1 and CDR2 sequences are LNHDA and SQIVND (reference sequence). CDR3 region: CASSIKVDRDNEQFF. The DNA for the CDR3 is TGTGCCAGTAGTATTAAGGTCGACAGGGACAATGAGCAGTTCTTC. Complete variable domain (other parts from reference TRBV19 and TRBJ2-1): DGGITQSPKYLFRKEGQNVTLSCEQNLNHDAMYWYRQDPGQGLRLIYYSQIVNDFQKGDIAEGYSVSREKKESFPLTVTSAQKNPTAFYLCASSIKVDRDNEQFFGPGTRLTVL.

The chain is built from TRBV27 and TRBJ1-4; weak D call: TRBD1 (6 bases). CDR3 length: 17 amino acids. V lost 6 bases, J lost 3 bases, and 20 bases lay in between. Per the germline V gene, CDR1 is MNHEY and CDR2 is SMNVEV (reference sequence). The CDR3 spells CASRIRLGEGANEKLFF. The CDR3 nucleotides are TGTGCCAGCAGAATCCGCCTGGGGGAGGGGGCTAATGAAAAACTGTTTTTT.

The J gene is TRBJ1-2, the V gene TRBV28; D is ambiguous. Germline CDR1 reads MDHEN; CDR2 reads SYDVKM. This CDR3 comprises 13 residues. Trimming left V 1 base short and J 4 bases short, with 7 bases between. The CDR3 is CASSLSVLYGYTF. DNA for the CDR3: TGTGCCAGCAGTTTATCCGTTCTCTATGGCTACACCTTC.

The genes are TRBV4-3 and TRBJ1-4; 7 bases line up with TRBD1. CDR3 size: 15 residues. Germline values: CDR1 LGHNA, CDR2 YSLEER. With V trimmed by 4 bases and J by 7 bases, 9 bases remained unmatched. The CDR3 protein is CASSPGGTVLEKLFF. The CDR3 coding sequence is TGCGCCAGCAGCCCGGGGGGGACAGTTCTTGAAAAACTGTTTTTT.

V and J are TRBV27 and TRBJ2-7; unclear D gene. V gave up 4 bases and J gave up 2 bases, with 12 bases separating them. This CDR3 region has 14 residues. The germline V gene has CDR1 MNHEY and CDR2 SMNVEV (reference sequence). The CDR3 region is CASSSTGSTYEQYF. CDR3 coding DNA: TGTGCCAGCAGTTCCACCGGGTCCACCTACGAGCAGTACTTC.

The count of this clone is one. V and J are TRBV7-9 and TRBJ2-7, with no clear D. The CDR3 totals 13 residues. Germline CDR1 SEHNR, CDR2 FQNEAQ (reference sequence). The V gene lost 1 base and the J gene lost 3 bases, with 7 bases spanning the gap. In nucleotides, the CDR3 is TGTGCCAGCAGCTTAGTGGGCGGCTACGAGCAGTACTTC. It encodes CASSLVGGYEQYF. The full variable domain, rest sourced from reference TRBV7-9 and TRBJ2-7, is DTGVSQNPRHKITKRGQNVTFRCDPISEHNRLYWYRQTLGQGPEFLTYFQNEAQLEKSRLLSDRFSAERPKGSFSTLEIQRTEQGDSAMYLCASSLVGGYEQYFGPGTRLTVT.

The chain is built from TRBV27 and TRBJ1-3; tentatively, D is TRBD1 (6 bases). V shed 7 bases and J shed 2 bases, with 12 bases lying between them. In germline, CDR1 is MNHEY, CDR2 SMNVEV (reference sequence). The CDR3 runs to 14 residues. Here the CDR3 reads CASTSGTPGNTIYF. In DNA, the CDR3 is TGTGCCAGCACCTCCGGGACACCTGGAAACACCATATATTTT.

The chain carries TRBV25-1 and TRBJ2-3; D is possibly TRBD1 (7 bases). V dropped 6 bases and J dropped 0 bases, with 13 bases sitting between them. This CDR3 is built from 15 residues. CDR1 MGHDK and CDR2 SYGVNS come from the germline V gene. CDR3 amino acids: CASRLQGTSTDTQYF. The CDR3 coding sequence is TGTGCCAGCAGACTACAGGGGACTAGCACAGATACGCAGTATTTT.

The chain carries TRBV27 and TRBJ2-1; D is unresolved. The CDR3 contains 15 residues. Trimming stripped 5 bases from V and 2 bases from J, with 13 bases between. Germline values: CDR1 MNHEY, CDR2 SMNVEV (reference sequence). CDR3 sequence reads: CASSLPPGPYNEQFF. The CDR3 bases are TGTGCCAGCAGTCTACCTCCCGGGCCCTACAATGAGCAGTTCTTC.

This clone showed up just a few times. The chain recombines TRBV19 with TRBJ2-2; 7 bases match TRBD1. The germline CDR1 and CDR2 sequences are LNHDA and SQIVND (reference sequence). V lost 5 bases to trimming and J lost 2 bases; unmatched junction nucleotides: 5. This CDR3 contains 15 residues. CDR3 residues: CASSWQGENTGELFF. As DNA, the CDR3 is TGTGCCAGTAGTTGGCAGGGGGAAAACACCGGGGAGCTGTTTTTT.

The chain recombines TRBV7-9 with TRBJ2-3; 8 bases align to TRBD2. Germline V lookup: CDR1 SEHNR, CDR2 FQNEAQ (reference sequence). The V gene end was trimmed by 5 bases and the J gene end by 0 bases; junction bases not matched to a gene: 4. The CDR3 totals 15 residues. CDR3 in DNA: TGTGCCAGCAGCCCGGGGGGGTCTAGCACAGATACGCAGTATTTT. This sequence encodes CASSPGGSSTDTQYF. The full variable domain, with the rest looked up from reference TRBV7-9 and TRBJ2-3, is DTGVSQNPRHKITKRGQNVTFRCDPISEHNRLYWYRQTLGQGPEFLTYFQNEAQLEKSRLLSDRFSAERPKGSFSTLEIQRTEQGDSAMYLCASSPGGSSTDTQYFGPGTRLTVL.

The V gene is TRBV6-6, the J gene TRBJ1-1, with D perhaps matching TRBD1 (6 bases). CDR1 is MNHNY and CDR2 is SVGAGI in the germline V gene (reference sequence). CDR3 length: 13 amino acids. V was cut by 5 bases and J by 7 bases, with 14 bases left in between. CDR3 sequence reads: CASSPTQGFEAFF. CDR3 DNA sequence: TGTGCCAGCAGTCCGACACAGGGCTTTGAAGCTTTCTTT.

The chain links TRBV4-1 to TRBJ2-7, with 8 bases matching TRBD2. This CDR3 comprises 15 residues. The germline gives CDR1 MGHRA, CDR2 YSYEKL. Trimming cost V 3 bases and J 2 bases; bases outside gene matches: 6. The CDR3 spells CASSHRSGAPYEQYF. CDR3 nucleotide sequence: TGCGCCAGCAGCCACCGTAGCGGGGCACCCTACGAGCAGTACTTC.

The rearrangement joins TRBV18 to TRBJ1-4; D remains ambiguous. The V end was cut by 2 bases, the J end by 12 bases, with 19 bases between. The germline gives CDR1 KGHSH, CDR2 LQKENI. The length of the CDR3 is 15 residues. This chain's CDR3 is CASSPIVGLAEELFF. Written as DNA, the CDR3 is TGTGCCAGCTCACCAATAGTAGGATTAGCGGAAGAACTGTTTTTT. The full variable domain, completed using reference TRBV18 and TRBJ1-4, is NAGVMQNPRHLVRRRGQEARLRCSPMKGHSHVYWYRQLPEEGLKFMVYLQKENIIDESGMPKERFSAEFPKEGPSILRIQQVVRGDSAAYFCASSPIVGLAEELFFGSGTQLSVL.

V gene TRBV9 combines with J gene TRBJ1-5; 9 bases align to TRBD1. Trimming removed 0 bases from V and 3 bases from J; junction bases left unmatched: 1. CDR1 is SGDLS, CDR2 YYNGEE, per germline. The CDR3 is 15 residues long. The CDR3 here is CASSVGTGVNQPQHF. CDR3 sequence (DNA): TGTGCCAGCAGCGTAGGGACAGGGGTCAATCAGCCCCAGCATTTT.

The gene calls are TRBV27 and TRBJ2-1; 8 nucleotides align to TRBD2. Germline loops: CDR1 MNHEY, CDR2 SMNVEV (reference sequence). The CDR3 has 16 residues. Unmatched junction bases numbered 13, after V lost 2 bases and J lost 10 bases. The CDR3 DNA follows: TGTGCCAGCAGTTTAAACGGGGGGGCCTCATTCGCGGAGCAGTTCTTC. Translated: CASSLNGGASFAEQFF.

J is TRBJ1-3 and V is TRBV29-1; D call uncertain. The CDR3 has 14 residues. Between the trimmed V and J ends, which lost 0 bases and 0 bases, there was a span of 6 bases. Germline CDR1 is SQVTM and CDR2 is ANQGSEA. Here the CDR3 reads CSVEEGPSGNTIYF. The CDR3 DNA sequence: TGCAGCGTTGAAGAAGGGCCCTCTGGAAACACCATATATTTT.

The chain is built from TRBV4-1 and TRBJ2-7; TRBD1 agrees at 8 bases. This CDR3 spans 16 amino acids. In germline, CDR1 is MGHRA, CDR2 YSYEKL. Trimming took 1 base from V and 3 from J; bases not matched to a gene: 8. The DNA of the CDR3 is TGCGCCAGCAGCCAAGTACTTGGACAGGGAAACTACGAGCAGTACTTC. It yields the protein CASSQVLGQGNYEQYF.

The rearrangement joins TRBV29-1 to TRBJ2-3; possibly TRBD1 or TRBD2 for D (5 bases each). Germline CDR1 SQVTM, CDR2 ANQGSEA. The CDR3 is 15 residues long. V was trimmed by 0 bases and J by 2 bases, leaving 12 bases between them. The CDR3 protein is CSVEDGGTPTDTQYF. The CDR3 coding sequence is TGCAGCGTTGAAGATGGTGGGACCCCCACAGATACGCAGTATTTT.

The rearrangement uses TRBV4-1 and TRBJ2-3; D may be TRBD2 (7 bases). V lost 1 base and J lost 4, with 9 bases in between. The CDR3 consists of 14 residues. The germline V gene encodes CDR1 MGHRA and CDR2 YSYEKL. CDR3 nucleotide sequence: TGCGCCAGCAGCCAAGGGGGGGGCCCAGATACGCAGTATTTT. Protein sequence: CASSQGGGPDTQYF.

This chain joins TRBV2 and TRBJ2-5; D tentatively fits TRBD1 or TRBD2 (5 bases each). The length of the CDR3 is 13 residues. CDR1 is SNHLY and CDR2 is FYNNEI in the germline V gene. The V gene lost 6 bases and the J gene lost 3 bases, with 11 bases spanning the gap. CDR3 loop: CASRGDGEETQYF. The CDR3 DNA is TGTGCCAGCAGGGGGGACGGCGAAGAGACCCAGTACTTC.